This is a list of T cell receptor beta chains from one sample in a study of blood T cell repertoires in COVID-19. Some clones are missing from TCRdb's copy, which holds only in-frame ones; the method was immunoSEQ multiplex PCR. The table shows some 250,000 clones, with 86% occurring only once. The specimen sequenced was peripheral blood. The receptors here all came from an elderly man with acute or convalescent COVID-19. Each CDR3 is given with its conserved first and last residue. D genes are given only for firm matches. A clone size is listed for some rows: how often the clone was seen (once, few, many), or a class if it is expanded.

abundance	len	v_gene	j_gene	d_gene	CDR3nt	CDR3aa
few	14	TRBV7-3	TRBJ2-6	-	TGTGCCAGCAGCTCGTCTTCTGGGGCCAACGTCCTGACTTTC	CASSSSSGANVLTF
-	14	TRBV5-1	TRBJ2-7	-	TGCGCCAGCAGCTTAGACGCGGGGTCCTACGAGCAGTACTTC	CASSLDAGSYEQYF
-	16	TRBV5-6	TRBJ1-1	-	TGTGCCAGCAAATTTGTTACAGCAGGAAAGAACACTGAAGCTTTCTTT	CASKFVTAGKNTEAFF
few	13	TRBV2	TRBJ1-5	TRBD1	TGTGCCAGCGGACAGGGGGCCCGTCAGCCCCAGCATTTT	CASGQGARQPQHF
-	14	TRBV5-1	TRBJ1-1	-	TGCGCCAGCAGCTTGCAGGGCGGGAGGACTGAAGCTTTCTTT	CASSLQGGRTEAFF
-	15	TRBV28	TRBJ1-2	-	TGTGCCAGCAGTTTAACGGGGCAGGGAGGCTATGGCTACACCTTC	CASSLTGQGGYGYTF
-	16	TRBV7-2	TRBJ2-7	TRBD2	TGTGCCAGCAGCTTGACTAGCGGGGGGTGGGGCTACGAGCAGTACTTC	CASSLTSGGWGYEQYF
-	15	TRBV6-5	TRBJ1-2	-	TGTGCCAGCAGCTTAAGCCTCGATGGCAGGGTAGGCTACACCTTC	CASSLSLDGRVGYTF
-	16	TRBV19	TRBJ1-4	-	TGTGCCAGTAGTACCAACCTTGGCGGAACTAATGAAAAACTGTTTTTT	CASSTNLGGTNEKLFF
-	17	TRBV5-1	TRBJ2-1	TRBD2	TGCGCCAGCAGCCCTCGACTAGCGGGATCTCTAGGCAATGAGCAGTTCTTC	CASSPRLAGSLGNEQFF
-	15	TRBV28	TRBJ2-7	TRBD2	TGTGCCAGCAGTTTATATACTAGCGGGATGGATGAGCAGTACTTC	CASSLYTSGMDEQYF
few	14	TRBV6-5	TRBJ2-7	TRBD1	TGTGCCAGCAGTCGGACAGGCCTGACCTACGAGCAGTACTTC	CASSRTGLTYEQYF
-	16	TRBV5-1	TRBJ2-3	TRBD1	TGCGCCAGCAAGGAGAGGGACAGAGACAGCACAGATACGCAGTATTTT	CASKERDRDSTDTQYF
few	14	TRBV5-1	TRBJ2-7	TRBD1	TGCGCCAGCAGATCCGGGACAGGGACCTACGAGCAGTACTTC	CASRSGTGTYEQYF
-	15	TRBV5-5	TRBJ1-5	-	TGTGCCAGCAGCTTGAGACCCGACTTTAATCAGCCCCAGCATTTT	CASSLRPDFNQPQHF
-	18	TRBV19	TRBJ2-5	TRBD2	TGTGCCAGTAGTTCCGGACTAGCGGGGTACCCCAGAACGGAGACCCAGTACTTC	CASSSGLAGYPRTETQYF
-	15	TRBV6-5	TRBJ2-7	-	TGTGCCAGCAGTTACGCTTCGCCCCAGCGGGACGAGCAGTACTTC	CASSYASPQRDEQYF
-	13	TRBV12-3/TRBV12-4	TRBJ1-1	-	TGTGCCAGCACCTTCACAAGCGGGACTGAAGCTTTCTTT	CASTFTSGTEAFF
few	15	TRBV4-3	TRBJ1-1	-	TGCGCCAGCAGCCGGTCCGCGGCAGAGAACACTGAAGCTTTCTTT	CASSRSAAENTEAFF
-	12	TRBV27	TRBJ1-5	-	TGTGCCAGCAGTTTACGAGGTCAGCCCCAGCATTTT	CASSLRGQPQHF
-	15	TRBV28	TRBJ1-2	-	TGTGCCAGCAGTACCAGGACTCAAGCTAACTATGGCTACACCTTC	CASSTRTQANYGYTF
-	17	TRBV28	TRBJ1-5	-	TGTGCCAGCAGTTTTGGGGATTCGGGACACAGCAATCAGCCCCAGCATTTT	CASSFGDSGHSNQPQHF
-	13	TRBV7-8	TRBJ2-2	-	TGTGCCAGCAGCCCCCTCCGGGTCGGGGAGCTGTTTTTT	CASSPLRVGELFF
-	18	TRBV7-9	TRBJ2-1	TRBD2	TGTGCCAGCAGCTTAGGGGGCGGAAGACTAGCGGGAAACAATGAGCAGTTCTTC	CASSLGGGRLAGNNEQFF
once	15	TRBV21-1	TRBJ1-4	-	TGTGCCAGCAGCCAGAGAAAGCGACGTAATGAAAAACTGTTTTTT	CASSQRKRRNEKLFF
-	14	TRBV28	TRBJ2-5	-	TGTGCCAGCAGTTTGCTCCCTAGTACTGAGACCCAGTACTTC	CASSLLPSTETQYF
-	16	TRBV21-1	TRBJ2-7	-	TGTGCCAGCAGCGGATACCGGGACAGCCACTCCTACGAGCAGTACTTC	CASSGYRDSHSYEQYF
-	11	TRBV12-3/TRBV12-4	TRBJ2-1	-	TGTGCCAGCAGTTTACGCAATGAGCAGTTCTTC	CASSLRNEQFF
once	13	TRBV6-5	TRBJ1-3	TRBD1	TGTGCCAGCATAGGACAGGGTGGAAACACCATATATTTT	CASIGQGGNTIYF
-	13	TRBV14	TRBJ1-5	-	TGTGCCAGCAGCCTGAGTAGCAATCAGCCCCAGCATTTT	CASSLSSNQPQHF
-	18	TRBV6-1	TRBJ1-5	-	TGTGCCAGCAGTAAAGAAGCTCACAGGGCGTTAAGCAATCAGCCCCAGCATTTT	CASSKEAHRALSNQPQHF
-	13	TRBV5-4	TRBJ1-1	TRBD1	TGTGCCAGCAGCTCTACAGGGGACACTGAAGCTTTCTTT	CASSSTGDTEAFF
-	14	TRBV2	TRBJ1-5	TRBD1	TGTGCCAGCGCAACAGGGGATAGCAATCAGCCCCAGCATTTT	CASATGDSNQPQHF
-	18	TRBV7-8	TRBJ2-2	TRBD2	TGTGCCAGCAGCTTATCCCTAGCGGGAGGGGTTGGGACCGGGGAGCTGTTTTTT	CASSLSLAGGVGTGELFF
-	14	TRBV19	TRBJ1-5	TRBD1	TGTGCCAGTACCGCGGACAGGTTCTATCAGCCCCAGCATTTT	CASTADRFYQPQHF
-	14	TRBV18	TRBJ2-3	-	TGTGCCAGCTCACCGACAGGAAGCACAGATACGCAGTATTTT	CASSPTGSTDTQYF
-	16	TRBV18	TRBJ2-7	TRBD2	TGTGCCAGCTCTCTTCTAGCGGGGGCCTCTGACTACGAGCAGTACTTC	CASSLLAGASDYEQYF